The clone carrying this T cell receptor beta chain was seen only once. Its target is not known. This CDR3 is built from 16 residues. Germline CDR1 PRHDT, CDR2 FYEKMQ (reference sequence). The V gene lost 1 base and the J gene lost 0 bases, with 13 bases spanning the gap. Naive CD8 cells, CD45RO-negative and positively selected for CCR7, excluded terminally differentiated effector memory CD45RA+ cells. The data were produced by immunoSEQ multiplex PCR, yet TCRdb's version contains in-frame clones alone and is incomplete. The sample includes almost 700,000 clones, around 92% seen only once; the top ten take 24%. The data stem from a study of shared clonotypes between healthy human individuals. General observations from the study: The study's rarefaction showed incomplete sorted-subset sequencing despite large depth.

Sequencing was done on a sample of naive CD8+ T cells sorted from blood. The receptor was derived from a man aged 25 to 40 in good health. V and J are TRBV13 and TRBJ2-7; a possible D gene is TRBD1 (5 bases). The CDR3 DNA follows: TGTGCCAGCAGCTTAGTTGACGGACACGGCTCCTACGAGCAGTACTTC. Residues: CASSLVDGHGSYEQYF.